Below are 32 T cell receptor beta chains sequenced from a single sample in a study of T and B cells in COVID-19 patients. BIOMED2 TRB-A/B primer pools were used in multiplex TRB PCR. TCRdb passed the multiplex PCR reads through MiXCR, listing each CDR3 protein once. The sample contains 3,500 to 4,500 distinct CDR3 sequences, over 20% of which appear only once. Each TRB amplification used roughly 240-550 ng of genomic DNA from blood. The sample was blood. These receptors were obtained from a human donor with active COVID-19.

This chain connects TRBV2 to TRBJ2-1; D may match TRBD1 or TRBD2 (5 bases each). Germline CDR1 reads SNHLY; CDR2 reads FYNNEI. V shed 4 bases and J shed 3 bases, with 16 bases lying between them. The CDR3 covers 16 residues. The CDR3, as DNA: TGTGCCAGCAGTGCCGGGGCGCTCGTTATCTACAATGAGCAGTTCTTC. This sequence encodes CASSAGALVIYNEQFF. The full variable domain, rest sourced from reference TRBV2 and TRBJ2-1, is EPEVTQTPSHQVTQMGQEVILRCVPISNHLYFYWYRQILGQKVEFLVSFYNNEISEKSEIFDDQFSVERPDGSNFTLKIRSTKLEDSAMYFCASSAGALVIYNEQFFGPGTRLTVL.

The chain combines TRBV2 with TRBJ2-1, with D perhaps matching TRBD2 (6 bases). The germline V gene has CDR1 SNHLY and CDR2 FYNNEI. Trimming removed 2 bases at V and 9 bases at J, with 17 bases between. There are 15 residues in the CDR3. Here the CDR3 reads CASSETRLGKSEQFF. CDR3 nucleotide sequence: TGTGCCAGCAGTGAAACGCGACTAGGGAAAAGTGAGCAGTTCTTC.

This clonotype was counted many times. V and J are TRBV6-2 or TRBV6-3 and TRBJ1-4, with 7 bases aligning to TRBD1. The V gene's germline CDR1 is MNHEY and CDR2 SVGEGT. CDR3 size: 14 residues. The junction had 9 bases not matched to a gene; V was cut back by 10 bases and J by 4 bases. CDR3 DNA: TGTGCCACCAGGCCGGGACAGAATAATGAAAAACTGTTTTTT. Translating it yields CATRPGQNNEKLFF.

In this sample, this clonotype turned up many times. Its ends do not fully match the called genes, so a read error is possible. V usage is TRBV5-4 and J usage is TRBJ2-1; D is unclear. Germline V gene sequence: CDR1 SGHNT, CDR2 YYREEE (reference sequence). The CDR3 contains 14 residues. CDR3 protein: CASSLASSYNEQFF. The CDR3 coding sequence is TGCGCCAGCAGCTTGGCCAGCTCCTACAATGAGCAGTTCTTC.

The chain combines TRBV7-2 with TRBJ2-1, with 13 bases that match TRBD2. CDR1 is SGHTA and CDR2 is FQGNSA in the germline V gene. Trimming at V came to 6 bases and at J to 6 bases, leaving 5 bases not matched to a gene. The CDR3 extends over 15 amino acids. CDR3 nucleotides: TGTGCCAGCAGGCCAACTAGCGGGAGGGCCAATGAGCAGTTCTTC. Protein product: CASRPTSGRANEQFF.

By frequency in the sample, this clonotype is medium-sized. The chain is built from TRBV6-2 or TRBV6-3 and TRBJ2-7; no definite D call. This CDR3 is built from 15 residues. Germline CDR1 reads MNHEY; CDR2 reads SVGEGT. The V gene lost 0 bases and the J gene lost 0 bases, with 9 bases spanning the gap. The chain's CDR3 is CASSYSGGSSYEQYF. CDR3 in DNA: TGTGCCAGCAGTTACTCAGGCGGCAGCTCCTACGAGCAGTACTTC.

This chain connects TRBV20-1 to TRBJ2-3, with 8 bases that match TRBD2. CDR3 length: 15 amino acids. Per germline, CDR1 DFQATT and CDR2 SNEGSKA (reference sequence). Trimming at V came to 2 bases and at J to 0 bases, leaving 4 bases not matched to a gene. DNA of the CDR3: TGCAGTGCTAGAAGAGCGGGAGTCAGCACAGATACGCAGTATTTT. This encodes CSARRAGVSTDTQYF.

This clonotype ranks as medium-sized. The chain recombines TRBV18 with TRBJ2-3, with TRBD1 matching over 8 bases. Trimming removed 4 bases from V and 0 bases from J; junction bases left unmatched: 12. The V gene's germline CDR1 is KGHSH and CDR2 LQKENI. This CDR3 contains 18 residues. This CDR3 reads CASSLTGTGPGSTDTQYF. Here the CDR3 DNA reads TGTGCCAGCTCACTAACCGGGACAGGACCTGGGAGCACAGATACGCAGTATTTT.

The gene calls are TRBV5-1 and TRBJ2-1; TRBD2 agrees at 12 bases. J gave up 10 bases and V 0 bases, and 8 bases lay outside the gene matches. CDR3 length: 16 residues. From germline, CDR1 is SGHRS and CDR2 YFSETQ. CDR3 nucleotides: TGCGCCAGCAGCTTGGAAGGGCTAGCGGGAGGGCGGGAGCAGTTCTTC. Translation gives CASSLEGLAGGREQFF.

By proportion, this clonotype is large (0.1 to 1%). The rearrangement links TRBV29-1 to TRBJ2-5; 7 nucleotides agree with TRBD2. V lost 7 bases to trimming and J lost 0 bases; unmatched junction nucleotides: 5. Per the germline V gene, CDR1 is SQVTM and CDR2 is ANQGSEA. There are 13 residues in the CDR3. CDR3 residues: CSAVLANQETQYF. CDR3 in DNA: TGCAGCGCCGTACTAGCGAACCAAGAGACCCAGTACTTC.

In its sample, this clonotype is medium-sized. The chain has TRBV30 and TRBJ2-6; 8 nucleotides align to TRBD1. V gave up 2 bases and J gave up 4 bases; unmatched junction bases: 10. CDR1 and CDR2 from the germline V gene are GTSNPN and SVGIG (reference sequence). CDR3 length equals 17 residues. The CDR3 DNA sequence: TGTGCCTGGAGTCTATCCAGGACAGGGTGGGGGGCCAACGTCCTGACTTTC. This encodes CAWSLSRTGWGANVLTF.

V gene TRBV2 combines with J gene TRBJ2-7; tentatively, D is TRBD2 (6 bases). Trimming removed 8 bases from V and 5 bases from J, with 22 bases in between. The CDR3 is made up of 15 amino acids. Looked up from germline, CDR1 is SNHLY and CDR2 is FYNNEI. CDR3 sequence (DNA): TGTGCCAGCGAAATTGGGGGAGGAGTAGTCGACGAGCAGTACTTC. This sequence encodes CASEIGGGVVDEQYF.

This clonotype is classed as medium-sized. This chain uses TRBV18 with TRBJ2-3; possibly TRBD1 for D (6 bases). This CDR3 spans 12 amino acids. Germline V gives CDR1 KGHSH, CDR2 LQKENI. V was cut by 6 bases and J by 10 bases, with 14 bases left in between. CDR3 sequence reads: CASSPRQDSQYF. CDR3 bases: TGTGCCAGCTCCCCTAGACAGGATTCGCAGTATTTT.

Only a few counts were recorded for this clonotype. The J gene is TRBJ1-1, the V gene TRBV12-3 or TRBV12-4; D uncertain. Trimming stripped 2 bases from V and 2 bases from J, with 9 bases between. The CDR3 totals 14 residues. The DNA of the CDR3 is TGTGCCAGCAGTTTATATCAGGATAACACTGAAGCTTTCTTT. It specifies CASSLYQDNTEAFF.

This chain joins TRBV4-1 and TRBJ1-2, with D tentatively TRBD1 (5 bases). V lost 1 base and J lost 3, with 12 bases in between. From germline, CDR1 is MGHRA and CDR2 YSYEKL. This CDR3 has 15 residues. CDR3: CASSQVGVEDYGYTF. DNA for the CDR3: TGCGCCAGCAGCCAAGTAGGGGTTGAGGACTATGGCTACACCTTC.

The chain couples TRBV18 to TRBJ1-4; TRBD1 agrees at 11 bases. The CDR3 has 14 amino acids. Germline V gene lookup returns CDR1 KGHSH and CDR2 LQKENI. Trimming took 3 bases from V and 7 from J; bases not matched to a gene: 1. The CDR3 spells CASSPGTGGEKLFF. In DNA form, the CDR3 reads TGTGCCAGCTCACCGGGGACAGGGGGTGAAAAACTGTTTTTT.

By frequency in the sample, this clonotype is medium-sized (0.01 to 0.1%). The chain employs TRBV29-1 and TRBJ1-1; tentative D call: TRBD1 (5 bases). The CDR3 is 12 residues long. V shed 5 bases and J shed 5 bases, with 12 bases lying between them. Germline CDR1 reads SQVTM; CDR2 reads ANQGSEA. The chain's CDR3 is CSVSGRATEAFF. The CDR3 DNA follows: TGCAGCGTTTCGGGCAGGGCTACTGAAGCTTTCTTT.

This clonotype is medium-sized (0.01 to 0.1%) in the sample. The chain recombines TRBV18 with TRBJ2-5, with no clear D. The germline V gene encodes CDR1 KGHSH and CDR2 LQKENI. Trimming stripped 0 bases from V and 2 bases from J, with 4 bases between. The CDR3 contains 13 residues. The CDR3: CASSPPGQETQYF. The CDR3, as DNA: TGTGCCAGCTCACCACCGGGACAAGAGACCCAGTACTTC.

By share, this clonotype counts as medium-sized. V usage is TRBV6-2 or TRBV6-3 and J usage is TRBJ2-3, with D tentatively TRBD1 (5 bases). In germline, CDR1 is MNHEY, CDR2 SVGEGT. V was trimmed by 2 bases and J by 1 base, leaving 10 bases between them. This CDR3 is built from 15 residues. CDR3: CASSYGAGRTDTQYF. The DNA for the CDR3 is TGTGCCAGCAGTTACGGAGCAGGGCGCACAGATACGCAGTATTTT.

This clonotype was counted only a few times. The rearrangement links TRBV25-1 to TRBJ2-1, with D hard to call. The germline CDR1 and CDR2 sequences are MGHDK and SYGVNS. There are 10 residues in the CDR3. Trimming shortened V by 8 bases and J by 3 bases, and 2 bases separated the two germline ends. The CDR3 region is CASYYNEQFF. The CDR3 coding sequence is TGTGCCAGCTACTACAATGAGCAGTTCTTC.

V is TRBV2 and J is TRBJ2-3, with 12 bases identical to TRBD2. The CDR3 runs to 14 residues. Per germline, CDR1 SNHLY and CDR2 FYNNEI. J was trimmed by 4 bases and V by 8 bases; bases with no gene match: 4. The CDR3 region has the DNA TGTGCCAGCTTGACTAGCGGGAGCGCAGATACGCAGTATTTT. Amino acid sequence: CASLTSGSADTQYF.

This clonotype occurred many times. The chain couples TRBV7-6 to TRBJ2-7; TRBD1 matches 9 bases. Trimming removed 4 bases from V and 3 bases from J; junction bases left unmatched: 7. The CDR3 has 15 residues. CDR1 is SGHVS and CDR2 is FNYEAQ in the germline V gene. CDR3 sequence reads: CASSSGTGTYYEQYF. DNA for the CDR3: TGTGCCAGCAGCTCCGGGACAGGGACATACTACGAGCAGTACTTC.

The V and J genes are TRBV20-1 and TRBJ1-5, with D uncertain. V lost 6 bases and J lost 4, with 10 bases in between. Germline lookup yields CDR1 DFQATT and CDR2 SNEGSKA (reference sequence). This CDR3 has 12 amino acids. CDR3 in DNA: TGCAGTGCGACAAGCCTAAATCAGCCCCAGCATTTT. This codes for CSATSLNQPQHF.

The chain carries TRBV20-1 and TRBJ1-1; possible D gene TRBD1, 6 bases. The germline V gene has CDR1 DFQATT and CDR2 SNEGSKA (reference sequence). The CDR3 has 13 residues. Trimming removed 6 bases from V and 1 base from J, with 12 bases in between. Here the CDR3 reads CSALTGPNTEAFF. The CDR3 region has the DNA TGCAGTGCCTTGACAGGACCGAACACTGAAGCTTTCTTT.

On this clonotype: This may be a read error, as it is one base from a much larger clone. CDR3: CASSFAGLASGEQYF. In DNA form, the CDR3 reads TGTGCCAGCAGCTTCGCGGGACTAGCTTCTGGAGAGCAGTACTTC. The V and J genes are TRBV5-1 and TRBJ2-7, with 9 positions matching TRBD2. CDR1 is SGHRS, CDR2 YFSETQ, per germline. The CDR3 is 15 residues long.

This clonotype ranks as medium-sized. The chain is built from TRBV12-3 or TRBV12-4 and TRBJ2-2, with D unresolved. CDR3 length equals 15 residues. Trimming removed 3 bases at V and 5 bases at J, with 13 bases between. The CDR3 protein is CASSFSVKGTGELFF. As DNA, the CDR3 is TGTGCCAGCAGTTTCTCAGTTAAGGGAACCGGGGAGCTGTTTTTT.

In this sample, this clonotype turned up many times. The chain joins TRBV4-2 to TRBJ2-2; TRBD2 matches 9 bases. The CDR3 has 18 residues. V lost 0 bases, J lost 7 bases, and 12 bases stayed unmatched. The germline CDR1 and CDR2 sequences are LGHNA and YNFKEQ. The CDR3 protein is CASSQDVAGAIRGGELFF. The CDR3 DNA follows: TGTGCCAGCAGCCAAGACGTAGCGGGAGCCATCAGGGGCGGGGAGCTGTTTTTT.

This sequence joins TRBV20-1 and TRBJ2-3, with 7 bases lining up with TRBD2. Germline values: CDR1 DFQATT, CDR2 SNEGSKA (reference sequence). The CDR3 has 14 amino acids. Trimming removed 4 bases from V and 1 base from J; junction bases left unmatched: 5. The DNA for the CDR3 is TGCAGTGCTACCGAGCGGGGCGGCACAGATACGCAGTATTTT. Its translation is CSATERGGTDTQYF.

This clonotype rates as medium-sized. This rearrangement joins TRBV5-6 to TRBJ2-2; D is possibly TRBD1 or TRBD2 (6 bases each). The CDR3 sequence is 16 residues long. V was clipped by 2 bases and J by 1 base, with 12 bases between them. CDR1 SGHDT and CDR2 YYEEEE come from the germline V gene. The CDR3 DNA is TGTGCCAGCAGCTTAACGGGGGCGATGAACACCGGGGAGCTGTTTTTT. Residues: CASSLTGAMNTGELFF.

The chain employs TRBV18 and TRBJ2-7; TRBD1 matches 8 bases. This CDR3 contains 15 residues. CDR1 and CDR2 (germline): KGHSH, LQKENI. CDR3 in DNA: TGTGTTAGCTCACCCCCCGGACAGGGCTTCCACGAGCAGTACTTC. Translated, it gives CVSSPPGQGFHEQYF.

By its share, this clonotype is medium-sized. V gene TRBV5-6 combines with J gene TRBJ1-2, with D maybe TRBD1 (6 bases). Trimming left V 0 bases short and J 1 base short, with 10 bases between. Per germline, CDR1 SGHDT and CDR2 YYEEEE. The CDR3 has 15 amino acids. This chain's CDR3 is CASSLETGFNYGYTF. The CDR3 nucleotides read TGTGCCAGCAGCTTGGAGACAGGATTTAACTATGGCTACACCTTC.

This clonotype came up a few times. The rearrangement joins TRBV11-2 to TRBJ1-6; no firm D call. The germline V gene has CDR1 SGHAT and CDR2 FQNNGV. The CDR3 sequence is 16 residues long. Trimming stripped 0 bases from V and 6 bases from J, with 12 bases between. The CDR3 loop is CASSLDTSTPNSPLHF. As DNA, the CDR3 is TGTGCCAGCAGCTTAGATACGTCGACACCTAATTCACCCCTCCACTTT.